Below, one TCR beta chain is given with its context. This sample is part of a study of blood T cell repertoires in COVID-19. After removal of 1 base from V and 11 bases from J, the junction contained 4 bases not matched to a gene. Germline V gives CDR1 LGHDT, CDR2 YNNKEL (reference sequence). The CDR3 contains 12 residues. Clones were read by immunoSEQ multiplex PCR, and TCRdb kept only the in-frame ones, dropping some. The table lists around 380,000 clones, around 87% of them singletons. Input material: PBMCs or T cells enriched from blood (not recorded which). The V gene is TRBV3-1 (or the pseudogene TRBV3-2), the J gene TRBJ2-7; 8 bases align to TRBD1. This clonotype originated in a man aged 25 to 45 who had recovered from COVID-19. CDR3 protein: CASSQGGQGEYF. DNA of the CDR3: TGTGCCAGCAGCCAAGGAGGACAGGGCGAGTACTTC.